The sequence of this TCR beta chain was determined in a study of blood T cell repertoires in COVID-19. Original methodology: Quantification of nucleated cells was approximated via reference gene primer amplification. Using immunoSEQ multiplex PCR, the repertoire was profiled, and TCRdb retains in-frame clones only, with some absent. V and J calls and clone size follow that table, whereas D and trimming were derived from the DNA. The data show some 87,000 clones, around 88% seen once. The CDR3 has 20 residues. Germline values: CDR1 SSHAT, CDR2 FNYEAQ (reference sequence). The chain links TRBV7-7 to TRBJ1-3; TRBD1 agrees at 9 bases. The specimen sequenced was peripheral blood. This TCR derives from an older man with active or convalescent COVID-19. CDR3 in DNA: TGTGCTAGCTGGTACGATGACAGGGGGGAGGGCAATTACTCTGGAAACACCATATATTTT. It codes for CASWYDDRGEGNYSGNTIYF.